The next 10 T cell receptor beta chains were all read from a single sample in a study of early T cells in non-severe SARS-CoV-2 infection. In TCRdb, the 5' RACE reads were re-called with MiXCR into one record per CDR3 protein. This table holds 35,000 to 45,000 distinct CDR3 sequences, around 6.1% found once. The sample here was whole blood, taken at baseline. These receptors originate from an adult who was a healthcare worker with PCR-confirmed SARS-CoV-2 infection or an uninfected control (not recorded which).

This chain connects TRBV4-2 to TRBJ2-5; D unresolved. Germline CDR1 reads LGHNA; CDR2 reads YNFKEQ. CDR3 length: 18 amino acids. V was shortened by 1 base and J by 3 bases, with 21 bases between the two germline ends. The CDR3 region has the DNA TGTGCCAGCAGCCAAGTCCAGGACCGAATAGACCAAGAAGAGACCCAGTACTTC. Amino acids: CASSQVQDRIDQEETQYF.

This clonotype has a count of ten or more. The rearrangement joins TRBV7-2 to TRBJ2-3; D tentatively fits TRBD1 or TRBD2 (5 bases each). Germline CDR1 reads SGHTA; CDR2 reads FQGNSA. V lost 5 bases, J lost 0 bases, and 9 bases lay in between. This CDR3 is 14 amino acids long. CDR3 bases: TGTGCCAGCAGCCTTAGGGACAGCACAGATACGCAGTATTTT. Translated, it gives CASSLRDSTDTQYF.

This clonotype appeared many times. The chain has TRBV20-1 and TRBJ2-5; a weak D match, TRBD2 (6 bases). This CDR3 spans 18 amino acids. Trimming shortened V by 4 bases and J by 5 bases, and 29 bases separated the two germline ends. Germline-derived CDR1 and CDR2 are DFQATT and SNEGSKA (reference sequence). CDR3 amino acids: CSAIPWGGMTLGQETQYF. CDR3 nucleotides: TGCAGTGCTATCCCCTGGGGAGGAATGACGTTGGGGCAGGAGACCCAGTACTTC.

As concerns this clonotype: One junction end disagrees with the germline gene, perhaps due to a read error. CDR3 residues: CASSPYKGETQSF. The CDR3, as DNA: TGTGCCAGCAGCCCCTATAAAGGCGAGACCCAGTCCTTC. The genes are TRBV7-6 and TRBJ2-5, with unresolved D. The CDR3 is 13 residues long. Germline V lookup: CDR1 SGHVS, CDR2 FNYEAQ.

Only a few counts were recorded for this clonotype. The rearrangement joins TRBV6-6 to TRBJ1-2; tentatively, D is TRBD1 (5 bases). V lost 5 bases and J lost 4, with 14 bases in between. CDR1 and CDR2 (germline): MNHNY, SVGAGI (reference sequence). The CDR3 spans 14 residues. This chain's CDR3 is CASSRDLTFYGYTF. As DNA, the CDR3 is TGTGCCAGCAGTCGGGACCTTACCTTCTATGGCTACACCTTC.

The chain has TRBV7-3 and TRBJ2-3; a weak D match, TRBD2 (6 bases). CDR1 is SGHTA and CDR2 is FQGTGA in the germline V gene. Trimming took off 4 bases at V and 2 bases at J, with 10 bases between the two ends. CDR3 length equals 14 residues. The CDR3 loop is CASSSDYSTDTQYF. The CDR3 bases are TGTGCCAGCAGCTCGGACTACTCCACAGATACGCAGTATTTT.

This clonotype was counted at least ten times. The chain combines TRBV12-3 or TRBV12-4 with TRBJ1-3; D unclear. There are 12 residues in the CDR3. Between the trimmed V and J ends, which lost 4 bases and 4 bases, there was a span of 5 bases. The CDR3 sequence: CASSSTGNTIYF. Written as DNA, the CDR3 is TGTGCCAGCAGTTCCACAGGAAACACCATATATTTT.

The V call is TRBV29-1, the J call TRBJ2-1; D is ambiguous. CDR1 and CDR2 from the germline V gene are SQVTM and ANQGSEA. With 3 bases removed from V and 7 bases from J, the gap between germline ends came to 4 bases. This CDR3 spans 10 amino acids. This CDR3 reads CSVDNNEQFF. CDR3 nucleotides: TGCAGCGTTGACAATAATGAGCAGTTCTTC.

The rearrangement joins TRBV20-1 to TRBJ2-5; 9 nucleotides match TRBD2. Per the germline V gene, CDR1 is DFQATT and CDR2 is SNEGSKA (reference sequence). V dropped 0 bases and J dropped 4; count of bases not matched to a gene: 9. The CDR3 is made up of 16 amino acids. For the CDR3, the DNA is TGCAGTGCTAGAGATTGGATAGCGGGAGATAGAGAGACCCAGTACTTC. Its translation: CSARDWIAGDRETQYF.

V and J are TRBV12-3 or TRBV12-4 and TRBJ2-7; D is uncertain. V shed 5 bases and J shed 6 bases, with 14 bases lying between them. This CDR3 has 13 amino acids. In nucleotides, the CDR3 is TGTGCCAGCAGTCCCTCCGAGGTCGTCGAGCAGTACTTC. It codes for CASSPSEVVEQYF.